A selection of T cell receptor beta chains follows, all from one sample in a study of brain T cells in children with intractable seizures. Profiling relied on immunoSEQ multiplex PCR, and the TCRdb table lists in-frame clones only, not all of them. The sample holds approximately 330,000 clones, over 90% seen once. Specimen: peripheral blood, collected 4 to 5 months after surgery. These receptors came from a boy in the first two years of life with tuberous sclerosis and intractable seizures. Each CDR3 is given with its conserved first and last residue. A D gene is named only where the DNA matches it firmly. A row's size may be missing; if present it is once, few, many or a size class.

V gene	clone size	D gene	J gene	CDR3 protein	CDR3 DNA
TRBV25-1	.	.	TRBJ1-5	CASSKQYSNQPQHF	TGTGCCAGCAGTAAACAGTATAGCAATCAGCCCCAGCATTTT
TRBV3-1/TRBV3-2	.	TRBD2	TRBJ2-7	CASSHHRLAGGPNYEQYF	TGTGCCAGCAGCCACCATAGACTAGCGGGAGGGCCGAATTACGAGCAGTACTTC
TRBV11-2	.	.	TRBJ1-2	CASSLIQGTLPYGYTF	TGTGCCAGCAGCTTAATACAGGGCACCTTACCCTATGGCTACACCTTC
TRBV5-3	.	.	TRBJ1-6	CARSLWAGSGNSPLHF	TGTGCCAGAAGCTTGTGGGCAGGGAGCGGTAATTCACCCCTCCACTTT
TRBV5-1	.	TRBD2	TRBJ2-5	CASSPGGGETQYF	TGCGCCAGCAGCCCGGGAGGTGGGGAGACCCAGTACTTC
TRBV12-5	once	TRBD2	TRBJ2-7	CASGLALAETYEQYF	TGTGCTAGTGGTTTGGCACTAGCGGAGACATACGAGCAGTACTTC
TRBV28	.	.	TRBJ2-2	CASIWSTGSTGELFF	TGTGCCAGCATTTGGTCGACGGGAAGCACCGGGGAGCTGTTTTTT
TRBV4-1	.	TRBD1	TRBJ2-7	CASSQRTGGSYEQYF	TGCGCCAGCAGCCAAAGGACAGGGGGGTCCTACGAGCAGTACTTC
TRBV28	once	.	TRBJ2-2	CASIQRRVNTGELFF	TGTGCCAGCATTCAGAGGAGGGTGAACACCGGGGAGCTGTTTTTT
TRBV25-1	.	TRBD1	TRBJ1-1	CASSDPRQGAAEAFF	TGTGCCAGCAGTGACCCCCGACAGGGGGCTGCTGAAGCTTTCTTT
TRBV4-1	.	.	TRBJ2-3	CASSQERAGRADTQYF	TGCGCCAGCAGCCAAGAGCGAGCCGGGAGAGCAGATACGCAGTATTTT
TRBV11-2	.	.	TRBJ1-2	CASSLLRGVRGIGYGYTF	TGTGCCAGCAGCTTACTTCGGGGGGTGCGGGGCATCGGTTATGGCTACACCTTC
TRBV30	.	.	TRBJ1-3	CAWSLGVGNTIYF	TGTGCCTGGAGTCTGGGGGTCGGAAACACCATATATTTT
TRBV7-8	.	.	TRBJ1-6	CASSLDAGIYNSPLHF	TGTGCCAGCAGCTTAGATGCAGGGATATATAATTCACCCCTCCACTTT
TRBV4-1	.	TRBD1	TRBJ1-5	CASSQFFGRGPYSNQPQHF	TGCGCCAGCAGCCAATTTTTCGGCAGGGGGCCATATAGCAATCAGCCCCAGCATTTT
TRBV7-9	.	.	TRBJ1-1	CASSFAQNTEAFF	TGTGCCAGCAGCTTCGCACAGAACACTGAAGCTTTCTTT
TRBV5-1	.	TRBD2	TRBJ2-1	CASSRLAGSYNEQFF	TGCGCCAGCAGCCGACTAGCGGGCTCCTACAATGAGCAGTTCTTC
TRBV9	.	.	TRBJ2-1	CASSATKGEQFF	TGTGCCAGCAGCGCGACGAAGGGTGAGCAGTTCTTC
TRBV9	.	.	TRBJ1-2	CASSVISAKVGYTF	TGTGCCAGCAGCGTAATCTCAGCTAAGGTGGGCTACACCTTC
TRBV6-5	once	TRBD1	TRBJ2-2	CASGRGGFGELFF	TGTGCCAGCGGACGAGGGGGCTTCGGGGAGCTGTTTTTT
TRBV12-3/TRBV12-4	few	.	TRBJ1-3	CASSLAFGNTIYF	TGTGCCAGCAGTTTAGCATTTGGAAACACCATATATTTT
TRBV6-6	few	TRBD2	TRBJ2-5	CASSYPGTSGYF	TGTGCCAGCAGTTACCCAGGGACTAGCGGGTACTTC
TRBV5-1	.	.	TRBJ2-2	CASSLGSSAEGELFF	TGCGCCAGCAGCTTGGGAAGCTCCGCCGAAGGGGAGCTGTTTTTT
TRBV24-1	once	.	TRBJ2-5	CATSDPGETQYF	TGTGCCACCAGTGATCCTGGGGAGACCCAGTACTTC
TRBV30	.	TRBD1	TRBJ2-3	CAWSVPTGGRDTQYF	TGTGCCTGGAGTGTACCGACAGGGGGCCGAGATACGCAGTATTTT
TRBV19	once	.	TRBJ1-2	CASSEGGSRGYTF	TGTGCCAGTAGTGAGGGGGGTTCAAGGGGCTACACCTTC
TRBV27	once	TRBD1	TRBJ2-1	CASSLIVHRDRGNVNEQFF	TGTGCCAGCAGTTTAATCGTACACCGGGACAGGGGTAATGTGAATGAGCAGTTCTTC
TRBV25-1	.	TRBD1	TRBJ2-3	CASSGYDRGDTDTQYF	TGTGCCAGCAGTGGGTACGACAGGGGAGACACAGATACGCAGTATTTT
TRBV9	.	TRBD1	TRBJ1-5	CASSPTGQGDQPQHF	TGTGCCAGCAGCCCAACCGGACAGGGGGATCAGCCCCAGCATTTT
TRBV10-3	once	.	TRBJ2-7	CAINVVTDVTYEQYF	TGTGCCATCAACGTTGTGACGGATGTTACCTACGAGCAGTACTTC
TRBV12-3/TRBV12-4	.	.	TRBJ2-7	CASSTTPIYEQYF	TGTGCCAGCAGCACCACACCCATTTACGAGCAGTACTTC
TRBV11-2	.	.	TRBJ1-1	CASSLDANTEAFF	TGTGCCAGCAGCTTAGACGCGAACACTGAAGCTTTCTTT
TRBV10-3	.	.	TRBJ2-7	CAISELVVSGYEQYF	TGTGCCATCAGTGAGCTGGTCGTATCGGGCTACGAGCAGTACTTC
TRBV7-2	.	.	TRBJ1-2	CASSPRGAYGYTF	TGTGCCAGCAGCCCTCGGGGGGCCTATGGCTACACCTTC
TRBV7-9	.	.	TRBJ1-1	CASSPTGGNTEAFF	TGTGCCAGCAGCCCGACAGGAGGAAACACTGAAGCTTTCTTT
TRBV27	.	.	TRBJ2-3	CASSLVGGADTQYF	TGTGCCAGCAGTCTCGTGGGCGGAGCAGATACGCAGTATTTT
TRBV4-2	.	TRBD1	TRBJ2-1	CASSQESRTGWNEQFF	TGTGCCAGCAGCCAAGAATCGAGGACAGGGTGGAATGAGCAGTTCTTC
TRBV9	once	TRBD2	TRBJ2-1	CASSVPREGHNEQFF	TGTGCCAGCAGCGTTCCCCGGGAGGGCCACAATGAGCAGTTCTTC
TRBV5-6	.	.	TRBJ2-1	CASSEILGKYGNEQFF	TGTGCCAGCAGCGAGATTCTCGGGAAGTACGGCAATGAGCAGTTCTTC
TRBV7-3	.	TRBD1	TRBJ2-1	CASSGTGTGINEQFF	TGTGCCAGCAGCGGGACCGGGACAGGGATTAATGAGCAGTTCTTC
TRBV18	.	.	TRBJ1-1	CASSRTRMTAPNTEAFF	TGTGCCAGCTCACGGACCCGAATGACGGCTCCGAACACTGAAGCTTTCTTT
TRBV29-1	.	.	TRBJ2-7	CSVKAQVNEQYF	TGCAGCGTAAAGGCCCAGGTGAACGAGCAGTACTTC
TRBV14	.	.	TRBJ2-5	CASSHFGSLRWEETQYF	TGTGCCAGCAGCCATTTCGGGAGTTTGCGCTGGGAAGAGACCCAGTACTTC
TRBV2	.	TRBD2	TRBJ2-3	CASSQPFRLAGVKDTQYF	TGTGCCAGCAGTCAACCTTTTCGACTAGCGGGGGTTAAAGATACGCAGTATTTT
TRBV3-1/TRBV3-2	.	.	TRBJ2-2	CASSPDTGELFF	TGTGCCAGCAGCCCGGACACGGGGGAGCTGTTTTTT
TRBV6-5	.	.	TRBJ2-1	CASSLRFNEQFF	TGTGCCAGCAGTTTACGGTTCAATGAGCAGTTCTTC
TRBV3-1/TRBV3-2	.	.	TRBJ2-7	CASSQELQGYEQYF	TGTGCCAGCAGCCAAGAACTACAGGGTTACGAGCAGTACTTC
TRBV4-1	once	TRBD1	TRBJ1-2	CASSQVLRSRDRKNYGYTF	TGCGCCAGCAGCCAAGTTTTGAGGTCCCGGGACAGGAAAAACTATGGCTACACCTTC
TRBV5-4	.	TRBD1	TRBJ1-2	CASRMTGANYGYTF	TGTGCCAGCAGAATGACAGGGGCTAACTATGGCTACACCTTC
TRBV30	.	.	TRBJ1-1	CAWSPGGTEAFF	TGTGCCTGGAGTCCGGGGGGCACTGAAGCTTTCTTT
TRBV29-1	medium-sized	TRBD1	TRBJ1-2	CSVSKTGDGYTF	TGCAGCGTTTCTAAGACAGGGGATGGCTACACCTTC
TRBV6-5	few	.	TRBJ1-2	CASSSISNYGYTF	TGTGCCAGCAGTTCAATCTCTAACTATGGCTACACCTTC
TRBV9	few	TRBD1	TRBJ1-1	CASSVVGQGSTEAFF	TGTGCCAGCAGCGTAGTCGGACAGGGGTCCACTGAAGCTTTCTTT
TRBV14	once	.	TRBJ2-7	CASSQRGVRVLTYEQYF	TGTGCCAGCAGCCAAAGAGGAGTTCGCGTCCTTACCTACGAGCAGTACTTC
TRBV7-9	.	.	TRBJ1-5	CASSPAGHSNQPQHF	TGTGCCAGCAGCCCAGCCGGACACAGCAATCAGCCCCAGCATTTT
TRBV3-1/TRBV3-2	.	.	TRBJ1-1	CASSQDAGRLNTEAFF	TGTGCCAGCAGCCAAGATGCGGGACGGTTGAACACTGAAGCTTTCTTT
TRBV30	.	.	TRBJ1-2	CACDRIMYGYTF	TGTGCCTGTGACAGAATAATGTATGGCTACACCTTC